This TCR beta chain was captured by sequencing in a study of T cell clonotyping in hematopoietic cell transplantation. A remark on this clone: The antigen remains undetermined.

Repertoires were generated with immunoSEQ multiplex PCR, while TCRdb's copy carries only in-frame clones and drops some. The sample consists of about 50,000 clones, 85% to 90% of them appearing once. This sample's time point: recipient sample about 28 days before transplant, after cytoreduction. Notes on the study in general: Recipient TCR diversity dropped after transplant; expanded clonotypes rose from day 30 to 180. Cells were unsorted, so CD4 and CD8 contributions were not separated.

Germline CDR1 and CDR2: SEHNR and FQNEAQ (reference sequence). V lost 1 base to trimming and J lost 8 bases, with 8 bases between them. The CDR3 consists of 13 residues. The sequence derives from a man in his sixties with biphenotypic leukemia. Some clones in this sample may be carry-over from other donors' samples. The gene calls are TRBV7-9 and TRBJ2-2; D gene uncertain. The sample here was peripheral blood mononuclear cells, taken before stem cell transplant. The CDR3 DNA reads TGTGCCAGCAGCTTAGTCGAGCAGGGGGAGCTGTTTTTT. Its translation is CASSLVEQGELFF.